A selection of T cell receptor beta chains follows, all from one sample in a study of PD-L1 blockade in urothelial cancer. Sequencing was performed with immunoSEQ multiplex PCR; in TCRdb, only in-frame clones are kept and a portion is missing. This sample has some 100,000 clones, with approximately 91% found just once. This material consisted of PBMCs, taken around atezolizumab (anti-PD-L1) treatment. These receptors were obtained from a woman at least 80 years old with urothelial cancer. Each CDR3 is given with its conserved first and last residue. The order of the fields is V gene, CDR3 protein.

TRBV2,CASSTSTSSGANVLTF
TRBV6-1,CASSATGGHNEQFF
TRBV19,CASTLTPNQPQHF
TRBV6-1,CASRPGDQPQHF
TRBV19,CASTVPGVPNYGYTF
TRBV5-1,CASSAGQPSGYTF
TRBV5-1,CASSSRTGTNNEQFF
TRBV7-6,CASSLGGGVINEKLFF
TRBV6-1,CASRPLAETQYF
TRBV5-1,CASTRSGGGEAFF
TRBV27,CASSLFGGTNTEAFF
TRBV5-1,CASGLADLRDEQYF
TRBV14,CASSQGFGASGTLSYNEQFF
TRBV7-9,CASSSSRLAGDTDTQYF
TRBV11-2,CASSLNRPSYNEQFF
TRBV5-1,CASSFRGDNTEAFF
TRBV11-2,CASSVSVEAFF
TRBV28,CASSLRQVGYTF
TRBV6-5,CASSSPRQAKTYEQYF
TRBV6-1,CASSRDPAYEQYF
TRBV5-1,CASAGGANEQFF
TRBV5-5,CASSFTTGQAGETQYF
TRBV16,CASSQQGTPKDTQYF
TRBV4-2,CASSQDAGGHYEQYF
TRBV14,CASSQHRQFNEKLFF
TRBV7-6,CASSRRTSGGWDNEQFF
TRBV29-1,CSVELAANTGELFF
TRBV19,CATREQGNNQPQHF
TRBV10-2,CASSELAGGTTDTQYF
TRBV7-2,CASSLLFLAGGPDGELFF
TRBV5-1,CASSLGNRVDGYTF
TRBV6-1,CASRKPGLAGDEQYF
TRBV5-5,CASSLGGTMNTEAFF
TRBV5-1,CASSSPGQGNTEAFF
TRBV5-1,CASSLGQGSNQPQHF
TRBV6-1,CASSEWLASDTQYF
TRBV15,CATLTSGTDTQYF
TRBV2,CASISDRSSYEQYF
TRBV2,CASIESRTYTGELFF
TRBV28,CASSLAQGVNTEAFF
TRBV28,CASSGGPLYEQYF
TRBV6-5,CASSYSFRQGDTEAFF